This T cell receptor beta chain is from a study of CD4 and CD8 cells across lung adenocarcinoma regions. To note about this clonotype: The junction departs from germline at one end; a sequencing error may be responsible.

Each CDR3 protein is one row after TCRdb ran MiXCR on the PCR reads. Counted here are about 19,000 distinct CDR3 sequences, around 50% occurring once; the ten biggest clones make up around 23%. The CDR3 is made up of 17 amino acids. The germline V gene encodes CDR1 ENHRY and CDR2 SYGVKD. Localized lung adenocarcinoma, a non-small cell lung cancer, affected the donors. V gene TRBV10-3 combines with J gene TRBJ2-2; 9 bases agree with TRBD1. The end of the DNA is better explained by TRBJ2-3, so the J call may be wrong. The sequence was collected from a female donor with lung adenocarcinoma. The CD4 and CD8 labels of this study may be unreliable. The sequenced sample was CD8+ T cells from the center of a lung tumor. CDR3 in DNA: TGTGCCAGCAGTGATCCACTCACAGGGGGCAGGACCGGGGCGCAGTATTTT. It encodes CASSDPLTGGRTGAQYF.